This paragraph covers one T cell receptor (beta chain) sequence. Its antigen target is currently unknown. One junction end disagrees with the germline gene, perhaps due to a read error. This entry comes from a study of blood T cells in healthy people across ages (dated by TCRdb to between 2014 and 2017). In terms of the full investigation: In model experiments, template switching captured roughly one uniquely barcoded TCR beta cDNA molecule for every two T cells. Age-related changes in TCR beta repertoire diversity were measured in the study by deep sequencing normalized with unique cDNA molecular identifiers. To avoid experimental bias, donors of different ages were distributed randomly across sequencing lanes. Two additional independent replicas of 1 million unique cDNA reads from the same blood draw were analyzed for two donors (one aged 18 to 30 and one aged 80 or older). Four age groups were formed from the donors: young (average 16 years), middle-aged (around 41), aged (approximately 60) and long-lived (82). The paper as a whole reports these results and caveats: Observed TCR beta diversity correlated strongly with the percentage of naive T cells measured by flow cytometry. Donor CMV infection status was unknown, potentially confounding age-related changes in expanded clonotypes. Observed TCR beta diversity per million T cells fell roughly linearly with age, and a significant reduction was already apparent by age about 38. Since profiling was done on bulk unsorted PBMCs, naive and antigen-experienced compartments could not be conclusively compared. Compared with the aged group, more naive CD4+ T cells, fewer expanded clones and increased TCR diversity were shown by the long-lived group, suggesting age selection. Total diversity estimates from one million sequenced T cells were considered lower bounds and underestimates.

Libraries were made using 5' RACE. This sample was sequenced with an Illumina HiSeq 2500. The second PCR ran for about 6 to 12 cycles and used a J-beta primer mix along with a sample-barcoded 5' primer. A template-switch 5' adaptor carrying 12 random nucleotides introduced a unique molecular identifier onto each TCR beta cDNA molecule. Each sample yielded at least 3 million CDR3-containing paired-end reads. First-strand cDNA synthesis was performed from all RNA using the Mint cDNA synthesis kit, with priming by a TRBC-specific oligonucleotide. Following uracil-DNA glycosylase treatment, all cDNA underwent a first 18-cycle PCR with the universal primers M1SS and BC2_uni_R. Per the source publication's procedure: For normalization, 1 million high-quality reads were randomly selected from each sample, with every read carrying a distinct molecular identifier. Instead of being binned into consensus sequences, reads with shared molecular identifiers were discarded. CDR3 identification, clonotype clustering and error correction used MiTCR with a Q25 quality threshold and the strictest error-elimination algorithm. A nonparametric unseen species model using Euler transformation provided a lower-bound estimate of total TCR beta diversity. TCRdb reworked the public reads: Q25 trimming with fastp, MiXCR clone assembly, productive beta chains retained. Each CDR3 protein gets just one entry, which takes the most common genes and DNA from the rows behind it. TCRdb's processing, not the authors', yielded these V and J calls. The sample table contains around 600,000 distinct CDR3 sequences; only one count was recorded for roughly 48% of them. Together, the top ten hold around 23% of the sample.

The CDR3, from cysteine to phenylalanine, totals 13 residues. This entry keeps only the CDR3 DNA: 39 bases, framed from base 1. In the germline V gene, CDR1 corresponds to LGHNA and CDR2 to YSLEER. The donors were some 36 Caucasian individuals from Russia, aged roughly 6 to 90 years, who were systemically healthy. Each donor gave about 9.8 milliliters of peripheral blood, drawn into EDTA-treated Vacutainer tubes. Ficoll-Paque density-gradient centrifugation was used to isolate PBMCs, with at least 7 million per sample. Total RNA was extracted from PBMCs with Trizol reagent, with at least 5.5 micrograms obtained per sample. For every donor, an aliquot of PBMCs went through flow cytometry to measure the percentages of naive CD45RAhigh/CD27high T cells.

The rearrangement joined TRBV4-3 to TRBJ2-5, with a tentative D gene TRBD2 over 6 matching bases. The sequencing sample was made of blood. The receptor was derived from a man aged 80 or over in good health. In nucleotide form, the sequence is TGCGCCAGCAGCCAAGGACTAGAGGAGAACCAGTACTTC. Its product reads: CASSQGLEENQYF.